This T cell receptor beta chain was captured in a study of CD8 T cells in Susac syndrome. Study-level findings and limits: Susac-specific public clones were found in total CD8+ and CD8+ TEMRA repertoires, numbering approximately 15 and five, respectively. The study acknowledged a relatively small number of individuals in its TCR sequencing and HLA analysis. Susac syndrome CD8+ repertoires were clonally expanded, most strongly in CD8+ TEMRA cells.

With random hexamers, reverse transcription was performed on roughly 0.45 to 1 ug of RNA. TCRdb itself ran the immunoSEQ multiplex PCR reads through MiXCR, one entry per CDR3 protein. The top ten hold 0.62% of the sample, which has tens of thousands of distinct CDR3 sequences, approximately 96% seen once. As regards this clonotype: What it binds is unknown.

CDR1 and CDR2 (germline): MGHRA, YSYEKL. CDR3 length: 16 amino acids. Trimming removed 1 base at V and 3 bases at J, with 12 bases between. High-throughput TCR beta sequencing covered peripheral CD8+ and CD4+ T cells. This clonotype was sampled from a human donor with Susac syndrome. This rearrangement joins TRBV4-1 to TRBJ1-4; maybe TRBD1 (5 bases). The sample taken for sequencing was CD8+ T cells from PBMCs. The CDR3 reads CASSQGQLGANEKLFF. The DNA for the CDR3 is TGCGCCAGCAGCCAAGGACAGCTAGGGGCTAATGAAAAACTGTTTTTT.